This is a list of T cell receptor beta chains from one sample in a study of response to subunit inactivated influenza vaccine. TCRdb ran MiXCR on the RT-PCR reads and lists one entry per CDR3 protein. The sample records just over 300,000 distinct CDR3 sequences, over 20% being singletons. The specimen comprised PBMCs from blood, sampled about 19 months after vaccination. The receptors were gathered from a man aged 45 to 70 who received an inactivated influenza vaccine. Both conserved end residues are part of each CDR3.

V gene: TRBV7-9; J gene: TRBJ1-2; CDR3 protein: CASSLVRQDGYTF
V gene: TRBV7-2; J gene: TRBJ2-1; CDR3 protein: CASSLASGNYNEQFF
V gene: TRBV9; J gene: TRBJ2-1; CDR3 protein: CASSTGTGTSNEQFF
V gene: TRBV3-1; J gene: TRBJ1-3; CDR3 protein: CASSQGTARNTIYF
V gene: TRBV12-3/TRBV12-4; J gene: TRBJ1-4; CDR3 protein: CASSLFREGKLFF
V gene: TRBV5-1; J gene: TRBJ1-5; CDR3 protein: CASSLAGRIDQPQHF
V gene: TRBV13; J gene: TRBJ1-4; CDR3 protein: CASSSRGSEKLFF
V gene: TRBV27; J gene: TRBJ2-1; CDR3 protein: CASSSLAGGIEQFF
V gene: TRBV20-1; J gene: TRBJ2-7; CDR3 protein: CSAPKTGYEQYF
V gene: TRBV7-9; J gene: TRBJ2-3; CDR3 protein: CASSLLPGQGSDTQYF
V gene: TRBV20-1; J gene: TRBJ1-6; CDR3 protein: CSAREGHRDSPLHF
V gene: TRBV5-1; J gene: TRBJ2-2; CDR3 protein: CASSPTGPNTGELFF
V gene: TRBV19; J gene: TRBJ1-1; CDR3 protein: CASNMPLTEAFF
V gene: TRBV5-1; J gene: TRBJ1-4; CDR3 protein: CASSLEGSGEKLFF
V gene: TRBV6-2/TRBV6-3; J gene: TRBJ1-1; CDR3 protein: CASSYHGQGNTEAFF
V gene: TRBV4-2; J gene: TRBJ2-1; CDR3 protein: CASSQRLAEYNEQFF
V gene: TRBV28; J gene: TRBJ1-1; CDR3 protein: CASRPPSGVAFF
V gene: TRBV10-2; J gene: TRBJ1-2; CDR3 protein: CASSGQGPPGGYTF
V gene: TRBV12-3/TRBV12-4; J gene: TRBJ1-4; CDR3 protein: CASSPPIGTGDGEKLFF
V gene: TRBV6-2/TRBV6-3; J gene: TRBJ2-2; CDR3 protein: CASSPTGANTGELFF
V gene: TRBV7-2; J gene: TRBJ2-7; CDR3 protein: CASSPGSFDSYEQYF
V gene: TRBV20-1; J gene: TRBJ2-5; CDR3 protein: CSASLAGVQETQYF
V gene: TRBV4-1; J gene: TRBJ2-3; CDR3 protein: CASSGSGTDTQYF
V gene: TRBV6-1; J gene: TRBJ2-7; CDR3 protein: CASSEQEASGGPYEQYF
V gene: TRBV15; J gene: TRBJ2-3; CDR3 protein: CATSKRLTDTQYF
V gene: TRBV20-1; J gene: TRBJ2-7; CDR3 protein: CSAPLAGIRTSYEQYF
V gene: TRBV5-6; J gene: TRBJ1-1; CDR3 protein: CASSPRGITEAFF
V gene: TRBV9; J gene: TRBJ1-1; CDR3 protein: CASRLEDRGARNTEAFF